Included here is one T cell receptor (beta chain) sequence, with context. This entry belongs to a study of blood T cell repertoires in COVID-19. Turning to the study itself: PBMCs, B-cell-depleted T cells, or T cells provided the cDNA or gDNA that made up the material.

Clones were read by immunoSEQ multiplex PCR, and TCRdb kept only the in-frame ones, dropping some. The sample includes 300,000 to 450,000 clones, about 90% of them seen just once. Individuals aged about 18 to 95 years were recruited from 20 to 25 US areas. V was clipped by 5 bases and J by 1 base, with 18 bases between them. Looked up from germline, CDR1 is LGHDT and CDR2 is YNNKEL (reference sequence). The CDR3 runs to 17 residues. Sequencing was performed on PBMCs or T cells enriched from blood (not recorded which). The TCR was taken from a man aged 25-45 years who had recovered from COVID-19. The chain links TRBV3-1 (or the pseudogene TRBV3-2) to TRBJ1-5; unclear D gene. CDR3 in amino acids: CASSDSGRATSNQPQHF. The CDR3 region has the DNA TGTGCCAGCAGCGATTCCGGGCGGGCGACGAGCAATCAGCCCCAGCATTTT.